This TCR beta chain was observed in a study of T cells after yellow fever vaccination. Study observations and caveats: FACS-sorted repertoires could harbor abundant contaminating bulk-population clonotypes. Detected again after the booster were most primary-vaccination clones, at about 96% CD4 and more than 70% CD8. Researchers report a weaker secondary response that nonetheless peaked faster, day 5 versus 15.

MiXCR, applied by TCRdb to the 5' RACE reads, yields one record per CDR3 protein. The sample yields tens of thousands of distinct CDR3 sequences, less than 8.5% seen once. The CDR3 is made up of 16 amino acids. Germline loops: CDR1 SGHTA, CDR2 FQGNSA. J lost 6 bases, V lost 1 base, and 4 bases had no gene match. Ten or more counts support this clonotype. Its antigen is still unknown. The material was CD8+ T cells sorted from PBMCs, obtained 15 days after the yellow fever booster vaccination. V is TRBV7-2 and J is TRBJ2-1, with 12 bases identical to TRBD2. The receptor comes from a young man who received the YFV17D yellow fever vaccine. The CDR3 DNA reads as TGTGCCAGCAGCTTAGGATGGACTAGCGGGGTCAATGAGCAGTTCTTC. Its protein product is CASSLGWTSGVNEQFF.